This T cell receptor beta chain is from a study of early T cells in non-severe SARS-CoV-2 infection. The CDR3 totals 12 residues. Looked up from germline, CDR1 is ENHRY and CDR2 is SYGVKD. Trimming took off 3 bases at V and 6 bases at J, with 6 bases between the two ends. Using its own MiXCR run on the 5' RACE reads, TCRdb lists one record per CDR3 protein. Of more than 75,000 distinct CDR3 sequences listed, 14% were seen once; the top ten hold roughly 6%. This clonotype was seen a handful of times. This sequence joins TRBV10-3 and TRBJ1-5, with D hard to call. The material sequenced was whole blood. The receptor comes from an adult who was a healthcare worker with PCR-confirmed SARS-CoV-2 infection or an uninfected control (not recorded which). The CDR3 reads CAISDSFQPQHF. The CDR3 DNA is TGTGCCATCAGTGACAGCTTTCAGCCCCAGCATTTT.